These T cell receptor beta chains were read from a single sample in a study of blood T cell repertoires in COVID-19. Sequenced by immunoSEQ multiplex PCR; TCRdb stores in-frame clones only, minus some. The data hold about 250,000 clones, with around 89% observed a single time. Sequenced sample: PBMCs or T cells enriched from blood (not recorded which). The receptors here all came from a woman aged 18-29 years who had recovered from COVID-19. Both conserved end residues are part of each CDR3. A D gene is named only where the DNA matches it firmly. Size is omitted from some rows. Given values are once, few, many or a class for expanded clones.

d_call clone_size j_call v_call cdr3_nt cdr3_aa
TRBD1 . TRBJ1-2 TRBV5-5 TGTGCCAGCGACAGGGGGGGTGGCTACACCTTC CASDRGGGYTF
. . TRBJ1-1 TRBV7-6 TGTGCCAGCAGCTTAAACAATTTCGAGAGGGAAGCTTTCTTT CASSLNNFEREAFF
. . TRBJ1-1 TRBV3-1/TRBV3-2 TGTGCCAGCAGCCAAGAAGGGGTTACAGGGCCGGGCACTGAAGCTTTCTTT CASSQEGVTGPGTEAFF
TRBD2 . TRBJ2-7 TRBV7-9 TGTGCCAGCAGCTTACCTCGCGGGGGCTCCTACGAGCAGTACTTC CASSLPRGGSYEQYF
TRBD1 . TRBJ1-1 TRBV6-5 TGTGCCAGCAGTTGGGGGACAGTGAACACTGAAGCTTTCTTT CASSWGTVNTEAFF
. . TRBJ1-1 TRBV2 TGTGCCAGCAGTGAAAACTCTAATACTGAAGCTTTCTTT CASSENSNTEAFF
. . TRBJ2-6 TRBV28 TGTGCCAGCAGTGCTACGACAGGCAACGGGGCCAACGTCCTGACTTTC CASSATTGNGANVLTF
TRBD1 . TRBJ2-3 TRBV11-2 TGTGCCAGCAGCGGCCAGACAGGGTCGCGCACAGATACGCAGTATTTT CASSGQTGSRTDTQYF
. . TRBJ1-2 TRBV9 TGTGCCAGCAGCGTAGGCAGGGTAGGAGGCTACACCTTC CASSVGRVGGYTF
TRBD2 once TRBJ2-1 TRBV5-1 TGCGCCAGCAGCTCAACCGGGACTAGCGCCTACAATGAGCAGTTCTTC CASSSTGTSAYNEQFF
. once TRBJ1-1 TRBV29-1 TGCAGCGTTGAAGATGCAGCGTACACTGAAGCTTTCTTT CSVEDAAYTEAFF
TRBD1 . TRBJ1-2 TRBV5-4 TGTGCCAGCAGCTTGGGGGACAGAAACTATGGCTACACCTTC CASSLGDRNYGYTF
TRBD1 . TRBJ1-5 TRBV7-2 TGTGCCAGCAGCTTAGGGACAGGGAATCAGCCCCAGCATTTT CASSLGTGNQPQHF
. . TRBJ2-1 TRBV7-8 TGTGCCAGCAGCAGCAACAGGTACAATGAGCAGTTCTTC CASSSNRYNEQFF
TRBD1 . TRBJ1-2 TRBV2 TGTGCCAGCAGGTCACTCTCAGGGGGCGATGGCTACACCTTC CASRSLSGGDGYTF
TRBD1 . TRBJ2-7 TRBV30 TGTGCCTGGGGGGACAGTTACTACGAGCAGTACTTC CAWGDSYYEQYF
TRBD2 . TRBJ2-7 TRBV2 TGTGCCAGCACCGGGGGGGAGGGAAGCACCTACGAGCAGTACTTC CASTGGEGSTYEQYF
TRBD2 . TRBJ2-5 TRBV5-1 TGCGCCAGCAGCTCAGGACTAGCGGAAGAGACCCAGTACTTC CASSSGLAEETQYF
TRBD1 once TRBJ1-5 TRBV5-6 TGTGCCAGCAGCTTGGGTCAGGGGGCTACTCAGCCCCAGCATTTT CASSLGQGATQPQHF
TRBD1 . TRBJ1-4 TRBV19 TGTGCCAGTAAGGACAGGGGGCGCGGGACTAATGAAAAACTGTTTTTT CASKDRGRGTNEKLFF
TRBD2 . TRBJ2-5 TRBV3-1/TRBV3-2 TGTGCCAGCAGCCAAGATAAGGCCGGGAGGGAGACCCAGTACTTC CASSQDKAGRETQYF
TRBD1 . TRBJ1-2 TRBV4-2 TGTGCCAGCAGCCAAGATAGTAGACAGGGGGTCTATGGCTACACCTTC CASSQDSRQGVYGYTF
. . TRBJ2-7 TRBV5-1 TGCGCCAGCAGCGAAGAGCCGGAGCCCTACGAGCAGTACTTC CASSEEPEPYEQYF
TRBD2 . TRBJ2-3 TRBV2 TGTGCCAGCAGTCCCCCTCTCACTAGCGACTCCACAGATACGCAGTATTTT CASSPPLTSDSTDTQYF
. . TRBJ1-2 TRBV18 TGTGCCAGCTCACCACCTAGCTTAGCTAACTATGGCTACACCTTC CASSPPSLANYGYTF
. once TRBJ2-3 TRBV11-2 TGTGCCAGCAGCCTACCCACAGATACGCAGTATTTT CASSLPTDTQYF
TRBD2 . TRBJ2-3 TRBV2 TGTGCCACGGGGGGGCAGCCGGGCACAGATACGCAGTATTTT CATGGQPGTDTQYF